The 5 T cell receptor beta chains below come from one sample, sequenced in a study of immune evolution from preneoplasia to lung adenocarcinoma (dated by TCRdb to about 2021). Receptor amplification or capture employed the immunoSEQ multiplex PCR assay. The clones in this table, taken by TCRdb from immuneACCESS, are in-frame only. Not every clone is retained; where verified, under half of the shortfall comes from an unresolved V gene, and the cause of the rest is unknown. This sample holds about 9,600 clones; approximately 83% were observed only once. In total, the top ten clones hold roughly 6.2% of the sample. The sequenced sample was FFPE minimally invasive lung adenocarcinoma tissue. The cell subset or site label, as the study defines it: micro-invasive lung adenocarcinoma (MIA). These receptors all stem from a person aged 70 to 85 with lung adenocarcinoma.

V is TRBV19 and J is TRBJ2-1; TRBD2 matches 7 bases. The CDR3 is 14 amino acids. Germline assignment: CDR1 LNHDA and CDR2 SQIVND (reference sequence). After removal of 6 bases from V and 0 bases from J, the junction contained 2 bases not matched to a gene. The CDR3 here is CASSRDYSYNEQFF. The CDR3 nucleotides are TGTGCCAGTAGCCGGGACTACTCCTACAATGAGCAGTTCTTC. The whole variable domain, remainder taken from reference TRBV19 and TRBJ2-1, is DGGITQSPKYLFRKEGQNVTLSCEQNLNHDAMYWYRQDPGQGLRLIYYSQIVNDFQKGDIAEGYSVSREKKESFPLTVTSAQKNPTAFYLCASSRDYSYNEQFFGPGTRLTVL.

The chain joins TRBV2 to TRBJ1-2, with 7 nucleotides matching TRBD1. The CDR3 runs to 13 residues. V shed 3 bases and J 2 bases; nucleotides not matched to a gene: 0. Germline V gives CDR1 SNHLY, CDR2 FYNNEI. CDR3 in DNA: TGTGCCAGCAGTGAGGGACAGAACTATGGCTACACCTTC. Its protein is CASSEGQNYGYTF.

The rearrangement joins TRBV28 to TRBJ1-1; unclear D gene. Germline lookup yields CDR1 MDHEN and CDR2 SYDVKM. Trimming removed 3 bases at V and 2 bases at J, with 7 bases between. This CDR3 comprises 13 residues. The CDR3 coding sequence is TGTGCCAGCAGTTTCCGGGTAAACACTGAAGCTTTCTTT. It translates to CASSFRVNTEAFF.

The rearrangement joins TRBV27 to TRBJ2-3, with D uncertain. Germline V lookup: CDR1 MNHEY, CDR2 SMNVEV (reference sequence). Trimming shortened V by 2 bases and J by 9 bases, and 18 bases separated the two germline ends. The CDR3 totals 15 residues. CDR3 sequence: CASSLLEQTGETQYF. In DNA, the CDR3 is TGTGCCAGCAGTTTACTGGAACAGACGGGTGAGACGCAGTATTTT.

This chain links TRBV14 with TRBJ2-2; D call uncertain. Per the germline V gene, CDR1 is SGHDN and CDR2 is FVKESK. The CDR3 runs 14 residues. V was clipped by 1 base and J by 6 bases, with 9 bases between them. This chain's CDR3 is CASSQATLAGELFF. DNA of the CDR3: TGTGCCAGCAGCCAAGCCACCTTGGCCGGGGAGCTGTTTTTT.